These 20 T cell receptor beta chains were all obtained from the same sample, sequenced in a study of cytomegalovirus exposure and HLA in healthy donors. The study ran its PCR with 60 Vbeta and 13 Jbeta primers. Generated by immunoSEQ multiplex PCR, the TCRdb table keeps only in-frame clones and is missing some. Of roughly 180,000 clones detected, approximately 85% appear once; the ten largest clones hold approximately 9.4%. The specimen was PBMCs. The receptors stem from a man aged 18 to 30 in good health and CMV-seropositive.

This clone showed up just once. This sequence joins TRBV7-8 and TRBJ2-1; possible D gene TRBD2, 6 bases. In germline, CDR1 is SGHVS, CDR2 FQNEAQ. CDR3 length: 17 residues. Trimming shortened V by 5 bases and J by 8 bases, and 25 bases separated the two germline ends. The DNA of the CDR3 is TGTGCCAGCAGCCTAAAAACTCTGCTGCGGGGTTGGTATGAGCAGTTCTTC. This encodes CASSLKTLLRGWYEQFF.

CDR3 amino acids: CASSPGQPSSPYGYTF. CDR3 DNA: TGTGCCAGCAGCCCGGGACAGCCGAGCTCCCCTTATGGCTACACCTTC. The chain uses TRBV27 and TRBJ1-2; 7 positions agree with TRBD1. The V and J ends lost 6 bases and 5 bases, in that order; junction bases with no gene match: 15. The CDR3 consists of 16 residues. Per germline, CDR1 MNHEY and CDR2 SMNVEV (reference sequence).

The chain is built from TRBV20-1 and TRBJ1-2; possible D gene TRBD1, 5 bases. This CDR3 has 11 residues. Germline V gene sequence: CDR1 DFQATT, CDR2 SNEGSKA (reference sequence). The V and J ends lost 3 bases and 8 bases respectively, with 10 bases between them. The CDR3 loop reads CSARGTGGYTF. The CDR3 region has the DNA TGCAGTGCTAGGGGGACTGGGGGCTACACCTTC.

The V call is TRBV5-4, the J call TRBJ2-7; a possible D gene is TRBD2 (5 bases). Germline V lookup: CDR1 SGHNT, CDR2 YYREEE (reference sequence). The CDR3 has 14 amino acids. Trimming left V 4 bases short and J 6 bases short, with 17 bases between. CDR3 sequence reads: CASSLRSLAGEQYF. The CDR3 bases are TGTGCCAGCAGCCTCAGGAGCCTAGCTGGCGAGCAGTACTTC.

V is TRBV11-2 and J is TRBJ1-6; tentatively, D is TRBD1 (5 bases). Trimming pared 5 bases from V and 9 bases from J, leaving 20 bases between. The CDR3 covers 16 residues. Per germline, CDR1 SGHAT and CDR2 FQNNGV. The CDR3 DNA reads TGTGCCAGCAGCCAAAAGCCCCGGGGGAGACGTTCACCCCTCCACTTT. As protein: CASSQKPRGRRSPLHF.

The table lists this clone with a count of one. The chain has TRBV6-1 and TRBJ2-4; the D gene is possibly TRBD2 (6 bases). This CDR3 has 15 residues. V lost 3 bases, J lost 8 bases, and 17 bases lay in between. Germline lookup yields CDR1 MNHNS and CDR2 SASEGT. The CDR3 is CASSDLDSGGDIQYF. DNA for the CDR3: TGTGCCAGCAGTGATTTAGACAGCGGCGGGGACATTCAGTACTTC.

The rearrangement links TRBV5-6 to TRBJ2-7, with D possibly being TRBD2 (5 bases). The V end lost 0 bases, the J end lost 7 bases, and 11 bases lay between the germline ends. Germline CDR1 and CDR2: SGHDT and YYEEEE. The CDR3 is 13 amino acids. The chain's CDR3 is CASSLGGRGEQYF. The CDR3 DNA is TGTGCCAGCAGCTTGGGCGGACGAGGGGAGCAGTACTTC.

The chain has TRBV28 and TRBJ1-1; 12 nucleotides match TRBD1. Per germline, CDR1 MDHEN and CDR2 SYDVKM. The CDR3 contains 17 residues. The V gene end was trimmed by 5 bases and the J gene end by 7 bases; junction bases not matched to a gene: 14. Written as DNA, the CDR3 is TGTGCCAGCAGTCCCGTCCCCGGGACAGGGGGCTTTGGTGAAGCTTTCTTT. It codes for CASSPVPGTGGFGEAFF. The variable domain in full, with the rest retrieved from reference TRBV28 and TRBJ1-1, is DVKVTQSSRYLVKRTGEKVFLECVQDMDHENMFWYRQDPGLGLRLIYFSYDVKMKEKGDIPEGYSVSREKKERFSLILESASTNQTSMYLCASSPVPGTGGFGEAFFGQGTRLTVV.

This chain joins TRBV27 and TRBJ2-1; 7 nucleotides match TRBD1. CDR3 length equals 13 residues. The V gene's germline CDR1 is MNHEY and CDR2 SMNVEV (reference sequence). The V segment lost 6 bases and the J segment 7 bases; nucleotides outside the gene matches: 6. The CDR3 reads CASSQTGKNEQFF. The CDR3 DNA reads TGTGCCAGCAGCCAGACAGGGAAGAATGAGCAGTTCTTC.

This clone was found once. The V and J genes are TRBV9 and TRBJ1-2; the match to TRBD1 covers 10 bases. CDR3 size: 16 residues. The germline V gene has CDR1 SGDLS and CDR2 YYNGEE. V lost 3 bases and J lost 3; bases outside the gene matches: 8. The CDR3 DNA is TGTGCCAGCAGCGGAACAGGACAGGGGGGAGACTATGGCTACACCTTC. It encodes CASSGTGQGGDYGYTF.

This clone was counted only a few times. The CDR3 loop is CASRGQGALRSEAFF. The CDR3 bases are TGCGCCAGCAGAGGACAGGGTGCTCTACGCTCTGAAGCTTTCTTT. The chain recombines TRBV5-1 with TRBJ1-1; 8 nucleotides match TRBD1. V trimming: 5 bases; J trimming: 6 bases; junction bases outside the gene matches: 12. The CDR3 is 15 amino acids. Germline values: CDR1 SGHRS, CDR2 YFSETQ.

The chain is built from TRBV11-3 and TRBJ2-7; perhaps TRBD2 as D (5 bases). Germline V lookup: CDR1 SGHNT, CDR2 YENEEA. V was trimmed by 4 bases and J by 2 bases, leaving 12 bases between them. CDR3 length: 14 residues. CDR3 DNA: TGTGCCAGCAGCTACCGGGGAAGCCCCTACGAGCAGTACTTC. Protein: CASSYRGSPYEQYF.

This clone occurred a few times. The V gene is TRBV7-8, the J gene TRBJ2-1; weak D call: TRBD1 (6 bases). Germline values: CDR1 SGHVS, CDR2 FQNEAQ. The CDR3 runs 16 residues. The ends were cut back, 4 bases at V and 7 bases at J, with 20 bases in the middle. The CDR3 DNA reads TGTGCCAGCAGCTCCAGGTTGGACAGAGGCCGTAATGAGCAGTTCTTC. This sequence encodes CASSSRLDRGRNEQFF. Full variable domain (missing parts from reference TRBV7-8 and TRBJ2-1): GAGVSQSPRYKVAKRGQDVALRCDPISGHVSLFWYQQALGQGPEFLTYFQNEAQLDKSGLPSDRFFAERPEGSVSTLKIQRTQQEDSAVYLCASSSRLDRGRNEQFFGPGTRLTVL.

The chain has TRBV30 and TRBJ1-1; D uncertain. CDR3 length equals 11 residues. CDR1 and CDR2 from the germline V gene are GTSNPN and SVGIG (reference sequence). The V end lost 5 bases, the J end lost 4 bases, and 8 bases lay between the germline ends. The CDR3 reads CAWARSTEAFF. The CDR3 DNA follows: TGTGCCTGGGCAAGGAGCACTGAAGCTTTCTTT.

The chain recombines TRBV6-1 with TRBJ1-2; 11 nucleotides match TRBD1. This CDR3 contains 13 residues. V lost 4 bases and J lost 9; bases outside the gene matches: 4. CDR1 is MNHNS and CDR2 is SASEGT in the germline V gene. The DNA for the CDR3 is TGTGCCAGCAGTGGGACAGGGGGCCAGAGCTACACCTTC. Protein product: CASSGTGGQSYTF.

The rearrangement uses TRBV5-4 and TRBJ2-3; 9 bases line up with TRBD1. Germline loops: CDR1 SGHNT, CDR2 YYREEE (reference sequence). With 0 bases clipped from V and 0 bases from J, the junction kept 5 bases outside the gene matches. This CDR3 is 17 amino acids long. CDR3 sequence (DNA): TGTGCCAGCAGCTTGGTACCGGGACAGGGTAGCACAGATACGCAGTATTTT. Protein product: CASSLVPGQGSTDTQYF.

The rearrangement joins TRBV7-2 to TRBJ1-5; TRBD1 might be the D (5 bases). Between the trimmed V and J ends, which lost 1 base and 6 bases, there was a span of 7 bases. The germline CDR1 and CDR2 sequences are SGHTA and FQGNSA. The CDR3 is 13 residues long. CDR3 region: CASSLGGLQPQHF. CDR3 in DNA: TGTGCCAGCAGCTTAGGGGGCCTTCAGCCCCAGCATTTT.

The gene calls are TRBV7-2 and TRBJ2-2; 8 positions match TRBD1. The CDR3 length is 15 residues. From germline, CDR1 is SGHTA and CDR2 FQGNSA. Trimming cost V 5 bases and J 3 bases; bases outside gene matches: 5. The CDR3 spells CASSVAGGDTGELFF. CDR3 DNA sequence: TGTGCCAGCAGCGTCGCAGGGGGCGACACCGGGGAGCTGTTTTTT.

The chain uses TRBV2 and TRBJ1-1; possible D gene TRBD1, 6 bases. Trimming shortened V by 8 bases and J by 6 bases, and 16 bases separated the two germline ends. Looked up from germline, CDR1 is SNHLY and CDR2 is FYNNEI. This CDR3 is built from 13 residues. CDR3 bases: TGTGCCAGCGGGGACATTGGGGACCCTGAAGCTTTCTTT. Its translation is CASGDIGDPEAFF.

The chain employs TRBV2 and TRBJ1-1; unclear D gene. Germline assignment: CDR1 SNHLY and CDR2 FYNNEI. The V gene lost 5 bases and the J gene lost 1 base, with 8 bases spanning the gap. The CDR3 is 13 residues long. CDR3 sequence reads: CASSLTENTEAFF. Here the CDR3 DNA reads TGTGCCAGCAGTCTCACAGAGAACACTGAAGCTTTCTTT.